This is a list of T cell receptor beta chains from one sample in a study of blood T cells in healthy people across ages. Each CDR3 protein gets one entry after TCRdb re-called the 5' RACE reads with MiXCR. The profile shows about 1.8 million distinct CDR3 sequences, roughly 52% of them singletons. Sequenced input: blood. All receptors come from a woman between 40 and 50 years old in good health. The CDR3 runs from the conserved cysteine through the conserved F or W. A D gene is named only where the DNA matches it firmly. The size field is filled for only some rows; it gives once, few, many or a size class.

cdr3_aa cdr3_nt d_call j_call clone_size v_call
CASSEGGRYNEKLFF TGTGCCAGCAGTGAAGGAGGCAGATATAATGAAAAACTGTTTTTT . TRBJ1-4 . TRBV25-1
CVSSLTGDGYTF TGTGTCAGCAGCTTAACAGGGGATGGCTACACCTTC TRBD1 TRBJ1-2 . TRBV7-2
CASSESTGTVSYEQYF TGCGCCAGCAGTGAGTCCACCGGGACCGTCTCCTACGAGCAGTACTTC . TRBJ2-7 . TRBV10-1
CASSLGLTSGGHYNEQFF TGTGCCAGCAGCTTAGGCCTCACTAGCGGGGGCCATTACAATGAGCAGTTCTTC TRBD2 TRBJ2-1 few TRBV7-2
CSARDSKERTDTQYF TGCAGTGCTAGAGATAGTAAGGAACGCACAGATACGCAGTATTTT . TRBJ2-3 . TRBV20-1
CSANRDPFNVLTF TGCAGTGCAAACCGGGACCCCTTCAACGTCCTGACTTTC . TRBJ2-6 . TRBV20-1
CSVGGRGWTEAFF TGCAGCGTTGGGGGCAGGGGGTGGACTGAAGCTTTCTTT TRBD1 TRBJ1-1 . TRBV29-1
CASSTDLTDTQYF TGTGCCAGCAGTACGGATCTCACAGATACGCAGTATTTT . TRBJ2-3 few TRBV2
CASSKDEQYEQYF TGTGCCAGCAGCAAAGACGAACAATACGAGCAGTACTTC . TRBJ2-7 . TRBV21-1
CASKGTGVYNEQFF TGTGCCAGCAAGGGGACAGGGGTCTACAATGAGCAGTTCTTC TRBD1 TRBJ2-1 . TRBV25-1
CASSEGMGIEETQYF TGTGCCAGCAGTGAAGGAATGGGGATAGAGGAGACCCAGTACTTC . TRBJ2-5 . TRBV2
CSARDLTGLNGYTF TGCAGTGCTAGAGATCTCACAGGGTTGAATGGCTACACCTTC . TRBJ1-2 . TRBV20-1
CASSLASMNTEAFF TGTGCCAGCAGCTTAGCTTCAATGAACACTGAAGCTTTCTTT . TRBJ1-1 . TRBV7-2
CSAPRGIQNEQFF TGCAGTGCTCCGAGGGGGATTCAAAATGAGCAGTTCTTC . TRBJ2-1 few TRBV20-1
CSARGKAGGNIDTQYF TGCAGTGCGAGGGGCAAGGCAGGGGGCAACATAGATACGCAGTATTTT TRBD1 TRBJ2-3 few TRBV20-1
CASSFQTYNSPLHF TGTGCCAGCAGTTTCCAGACTTATAATTCACCCCTCCACTTT . TRBJ1-6 . TRBV12-3/TRBV12-4
CASRPRDRAVQPQHF TGTGCCAGCAGACCAAGGGACAGGGCTGTTCAGCCCCAGCATTTT TRBD1 TRBJ1-5 . TRBV27